This T cell receptor (beta chain) was retrieved from a study of blood T cell repertoires in COVID-19. The overall study: Spain, Italy and the United States supplied samples that represented acute and convalescent COVID-19. Sample material is recorded as cDNA or gDNA derived from T cells, B-cell-depleted T cells, or PBMCs.

Method: immunoSEQ multiplex PCR; TCRdb's copy keeps in-frame clones and lacks some. The sample shows 180,000 or so clones, approximately 86% of them seen only once. Germline CDR1 and CDR2: MNHNS and SASEGT. The CDR3 loop spans 17 amino acids. Trimming removed 4 bases from V and 4 bases from J, with 22 bases in between. The chain carries TRBV6-1 and TRBJ1-1; D might be TRBD1 (6 bases). The TCR sequence derives from a woman older than 75 with acute or convalescent COVID-19. Sequencing was performed on peripheral blood. The CDR3 DNA sequence: TGTGCCAGCAGTGGAGGCCCCTTCGGTAGGGGGGGCACTGAAGCTTTCTTT. Protein sequence: CASSGGPFGRGGTEAFF.